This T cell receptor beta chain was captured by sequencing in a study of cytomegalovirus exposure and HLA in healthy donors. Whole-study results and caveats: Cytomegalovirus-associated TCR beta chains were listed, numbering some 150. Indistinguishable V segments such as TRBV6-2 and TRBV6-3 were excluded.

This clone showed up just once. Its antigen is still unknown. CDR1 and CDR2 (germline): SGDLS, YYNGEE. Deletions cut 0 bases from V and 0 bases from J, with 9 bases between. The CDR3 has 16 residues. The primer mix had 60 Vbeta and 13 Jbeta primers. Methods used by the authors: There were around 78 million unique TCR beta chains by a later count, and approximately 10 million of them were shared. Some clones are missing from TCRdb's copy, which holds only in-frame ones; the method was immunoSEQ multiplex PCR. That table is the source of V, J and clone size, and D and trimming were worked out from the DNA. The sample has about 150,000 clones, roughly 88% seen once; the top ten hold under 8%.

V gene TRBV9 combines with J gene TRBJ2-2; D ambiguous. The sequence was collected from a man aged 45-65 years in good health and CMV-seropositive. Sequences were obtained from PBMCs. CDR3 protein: CASSVERIPNTGELFF. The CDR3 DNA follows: TGTGCCAGCAGCGTAGAGCGTATACCGAACACCGGGGAGCTGTTTTTT.